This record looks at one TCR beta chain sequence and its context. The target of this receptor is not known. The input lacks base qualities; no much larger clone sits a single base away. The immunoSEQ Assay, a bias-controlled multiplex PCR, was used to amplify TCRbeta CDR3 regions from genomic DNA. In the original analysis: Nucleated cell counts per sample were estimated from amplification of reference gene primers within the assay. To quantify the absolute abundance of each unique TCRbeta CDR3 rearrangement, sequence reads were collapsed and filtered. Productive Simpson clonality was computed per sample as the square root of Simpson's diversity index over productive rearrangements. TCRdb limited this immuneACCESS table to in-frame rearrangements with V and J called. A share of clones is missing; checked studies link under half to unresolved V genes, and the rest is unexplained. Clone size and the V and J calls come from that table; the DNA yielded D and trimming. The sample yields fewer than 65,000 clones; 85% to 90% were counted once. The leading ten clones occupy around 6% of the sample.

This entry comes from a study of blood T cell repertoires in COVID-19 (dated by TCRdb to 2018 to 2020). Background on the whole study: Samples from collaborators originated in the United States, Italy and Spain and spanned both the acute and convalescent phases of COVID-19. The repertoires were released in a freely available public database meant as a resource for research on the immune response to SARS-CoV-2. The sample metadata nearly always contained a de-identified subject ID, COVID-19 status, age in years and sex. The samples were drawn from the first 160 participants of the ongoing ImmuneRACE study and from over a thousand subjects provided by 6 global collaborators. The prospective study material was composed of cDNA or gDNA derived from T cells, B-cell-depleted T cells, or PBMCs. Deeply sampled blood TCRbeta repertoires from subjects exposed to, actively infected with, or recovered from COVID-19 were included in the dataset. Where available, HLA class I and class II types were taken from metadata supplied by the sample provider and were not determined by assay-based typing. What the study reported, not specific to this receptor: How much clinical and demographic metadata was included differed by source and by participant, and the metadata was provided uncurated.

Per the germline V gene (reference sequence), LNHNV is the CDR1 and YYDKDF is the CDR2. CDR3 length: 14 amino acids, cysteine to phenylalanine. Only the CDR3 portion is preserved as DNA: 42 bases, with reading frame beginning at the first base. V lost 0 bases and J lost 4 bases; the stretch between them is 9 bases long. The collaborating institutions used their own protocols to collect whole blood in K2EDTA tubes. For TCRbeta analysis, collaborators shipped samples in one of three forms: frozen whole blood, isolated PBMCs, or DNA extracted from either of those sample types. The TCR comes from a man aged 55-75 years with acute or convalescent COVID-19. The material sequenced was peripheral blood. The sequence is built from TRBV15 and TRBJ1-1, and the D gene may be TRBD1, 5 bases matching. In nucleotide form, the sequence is TGTGCCACCAGCAGAGATATGGGGGGCACTGAAGCTTTCTTT. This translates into CATSRDMGGTEAFF.